The 19 T cell receptor beta chains listed next were all sequenced from one sample in a study of blood T cell repertoires in COVID-19. The assay was immunoSEQ multiplex PCR, and TCRdb's table has in-frame clones only and misses some. The sample lists more than 95,000 clones, over 80% occurring once. The sequencing input was peripheral blood. The receptors were sampled from a man aged 50 to 59 with acute or convalescent COVID-19.

V is TRBV7-8 and J is TRBJ2-1; weak D call: TRBD2 (6 bases). Trimming pared 1 base from V and 5 bases from J, leaving 12 bases between. CDR3 length: 15 residues. In germline, CDR1 is SGHVS, CDR2 FQNEAQ. CDR3 loop: CASSLGGLINNEQFF. CDR3 coding DNA: TGTGCCAGCAGCTTAGGGGGACTTATTAACAATGAGCAGTTCTTC. Full variable domain (outside the CDR3, taken from reference TRBV7-8 and TRBJ2-1): GAGVSQSPRYKVAKRGQDVALRCDPISGHVSLFWYQQALGQGPEFLTYFQNEAQLDKSGLPSDRFFAERPEGSVSTLKIQRTQQEDSAVYLCASSLGGLINNEQFFGPGTRLTVL.

The chain joins TRBV28 to TRBJ2-7; 7 nucleotides agree with TRBD2. J gave up 3 bases and V 0 bases, and 11 bases lay outside the gene matches. The CDR3 has 17 residues. Germline V gene lookup returns CDR1 MDHEN and CDR2 SYDVKM. CDR3 sequence reads: CASSLWLAVSAGYEQYF. The CDR3, as DNA: TGTGCCAGCAGTTTATGGCTAGCGGTAAGCGCCGGCTACGAGCAGTACTTC.

The chain is built from TRBV27 and TRBJ2-1; 14 nucleotides line up with TRBD2. The V gene's germline CDR1 is MNHEY and CDR2 SMNVEV (reference sequence). Trimming removed 9 bases from V and 7 bases from J; junction bases left unmatched: 2. The CDR3 totals 13 residues. CDR3 in amino acids: CASGTSGSNEQFF. CDR3 in DNA: TGTGCCAGTGGGACTAGCGGGAGTAATGAGCAGTTCTTC.

The chain links TRBV19 to TRBJ2-7, with D possibly TRBD1 on 5 matching bases. The CDR3 length is 14 residues. Trimming removed 3 bases at V and 1 base at J, with 10 bases between. Per the germline V gene, CDR1 is LNHDA and CDR2 is SQIVND (reference sequence). CDR3 nucleotides: TGTGCCAGTAGTATTCGACAGAATTCCTACGAGCAGTACTTC. Translation gives CASSIRQNSYEQYF.

The chain couples TRBV14 to TRBJ2-7, with D hard to call. The CDR3 runs 12 residues. Trimming shortened V by 1 base and J by 6 bases, and 7 bases separated the two germline ends. Germline V CDR1 and CDR2: SGHDN, FVKESK. The CDR3 region has the DNA TGTGCCAGCAGCCAAGTAGGAGTCGAGCAGTACTTC. It yields the protein CASSQVGVEQYF.

This chain uses TRBV29-1 with TRBJ1-4, with 11 bases that match TRBD1. The CDR3 sequence is 15 residues long. Germline values: CDR1 SQVTM, CDR2 ANQGSEA. V was clipped by 2 bases and J by 7 bases; unmatched bases: 6. CDR3 coding DNA: TGCAGCGTTGAATTGCGGACAGGGGGCATTGAAAAACTGTTTTTT. Translation: CSVELRTGGIEKLFF.

This clone was recorded once. The chain combines TRBV12-3 or TRBV12-4 with TRBJ1-2, with 8 bases lining up with TRBD1. Losses at the gene ends were 10 bases for V and 4 bases for J; bases not matched to a gene: 5. The CDR3 is 12 residues long. The CDR3 protein is CAIQGAVYGYTF. The CDR3 nucleotides read TGTGCCATCCAGGGGGCAGTCTATGGCTACACCTTC.

The V call is TRBV2, the J call TRBJ1-1, with 7 positions matching TRBD1. Germline CDR1 reads SNHLY; CDR2 reads FYNNEI. This CDR3 is built from 13 residues. V trimming: 4 bases; J trimming: 6 bases; junction bases outside the gene matches: 5. Here the CDR3 reads CASSGQGGAEAFF. The CDR3 nucleotides are TGTGCCAGCAGTGGACAGGGAGGCGCTGAAGCTTTCTTT.

The CDR3 nucleotides are TGTGCCAGCAGTCCTCGGACAGGGGGTAGAGGCTACACCTTC. Amino acid sequence: CASSPRTGGRGYTF. The V call is TRBV6-5, the J call TRBJ1-2; 10 nucleotides agree with TRBD1. The CDR3 runs to 14 residues. Trimming removed 5 bases from V and 8 bases from J; junction bases left unmatched: 8. In germline, CDR1 is MNHEY, CDR2 SVGAGI.

The chain employs TRBV10-3 and TRBJ1-1; D gene uncertain. Germline V gives CDR1 ENHRY, CDR2 SYGVKD. The V gene lost 11 bases and the J gene lost 0 bases, with 16 bases spanning the gap. The CDR3 covers 14 residues. The CDR3 DNA reads as TGTGCCTGTAGCCCGGAACGAATGAACACTGAAGCTTTCTTT. Translated: CACSPERMNTEAFF.

The V and J genes are TRBV3-1 (or the pseudogene TRBV3-2) and TRBJ1-2; D uncertain. From germline, CDR1 is LGHDT and CDR2 YNNKEL (reference sequence). The ends were cut back, 0 bases at V and 0 bases at J, with 8 bases in the middle. There are 15 residues in the CDR3. In nucleotides, the CDR3 is TGTGCCAGCAGCCAAGATGCTACAGCTAACTATGGCTACACCTTC. Protein: CASSQDATANYGYTF.

This CDR3 reads CASSQSPAGVKFF. The CDR3, as DNA: TGTGCCAGCAGCCAAAGCCCAGCGGGAGTTAAGTTCTTC. The gene calls are TRBV3-1 (or the pseudogene TRBV3-2) and TRBJ2-1, with 8 bases lining up with TRBD2. Germline assignment: CDR1 LGHDT and CDR2 YNNKEL (reference sequence). The V gene end was trimmed by 2 bases and the J gene end by 14 bases; junction bases not matched to a gene: 8. The CDR3 runs to 13 residues.

The chain combines TRBV3-1 (or the pseudogene TRBV3-2) with TRBJ2-3; 10 bases line up with TRBD1. Germline trimming cut 0 bases from V and 6 bases from J; bases unmatched to any gene: 12. This CDR3 spans 18 amino acids. Germline CDR1 reads LGHDT; CDR2 reads YNNKEL (reference sequence). The CDR3 region is CASSQDPRGQGPSDTQYF. CDR3 in DNA: TGTGCCAGCAGCCAAGATCCGAGGGGACAGGGGCCCTCGGATACGCAGTATTTT.

This clone has only a few counts. The chain has TRBV3-1 (or the pseudogene TRBV3-2) and TRBJ2-1; D is ambiguous. V lost 1 base, J lost 4 bases, and 14 bases lay in between. CDR3 size: 16 residues. The germline V gene has CDR1 LGHDT and CDR2 YNNKEL (reference sequence). CDR3 residues: CASSQGLRNPYNEQFF. The CDR3 DNA sequence: TGTGCCAGCAGCCAAGGTCTCAGGAACCCTTACAATGAGCAGTTCTTC.

This rearrangement joins TRBV4-1 to TRBJ2-6; D ambiguous. Trimming took 0 bases from V and 1 from J, leaving 16 bases between them. From germline, CDR1 is MGHRA and CDR2 YSYEKL. The CDR3 consists of 19 residues. CDR3 DNA sequence: TGCGCCAGCAGCCAAGATCGATCCACTGCTGAGTCTGGGGCCAACGTCCTGACTTTC. As protein: CASSQDRSTAESGANVLTF.

CDR3 sequence (DNA): TGTGCCAGCAGTAAACAGGGAAAACAGCCCCAGCATTTT. Residues: CASSKQGKQPQHF. J is TRBJ1-5 and V is TRBV2, with D possibly TRBD1 on 6 matching bases. Germline V gives CDR1 SNHLY, CDR2 FYNNEI. This CDR3 comprises 13 residues. V lost 5 bases and J 7 bases, leaving 12 bases between the germline ends.

The V gene is TRBV25-1, the J gene TRBJ2-1; 9 bases fit TRBD1. CDR3 length equals 14 residues. Germline V gene data show CDR1 as MGHDK and CDR2 as SYGVNS. V shed 9 bases, J shed 2 bases, and the junction held 5 bases outside the gene matches. CDR3 region: CASNTGGTYNEQFF. The CDR3 nucleotides read TGTGCCAGTAATACAGGGGGCACCTACAATGAGCAGTTCTTC.

The V gene is TRBV6-9, the J gene TRBJ2-1; 9 bases agree with TRBD2. CDR3 length equals 15 residues. Germline CDR1 reads MNHGY; CDR2 reads SVAAGI. The J segment lost 6 bases and the V segment lost 4 bases, leaving 7 bases of the junction unmatched. CDR3 nucleotides: TGTGCCAGCAGTTCTGGGACTAGCCCTTTCAATGAGCAGTTCTTC. Its translation is CASSSGTSPFNEQFF.

The rearrangement uses TRBV7-6 and TRBJ2-1; the match to TRBD2 covers 13 bases. The V and J ends lost 5 bases and 7 bases, in that order; junction bases with no gene match: 8. The CDR3 spans 16 residues. CDR1 is SGHVS and CDR2 is FNYEAQ in the germline V gene. The CDR3 nucleotides read TGTGCCAGCAGCCAAAGACTAGCGGGAGGTTATAATGAGCAGTTCTTC. The encoded protein is CASSQRLAGGYNEQFF.